Below are 6 T cell receptor beta chains sequenced from a single sample in a study of shared clonotypes between healthy human individuals (dated by TCRdb to 2020 to 2022). Libraries were built with the immunoSEQ multiplex PCR assay. Drawn from immuneACCESS, this table holds only the in-frame rearrangements with V and J called that TCRdb kept. Clones are partly lost; checked studies trace under half to an unresolved V gene and leave the rest unexplained. The sample contains about 690,000 clones, 90% of them found a single time. In total, the top ten clones hold 30% to 35% of the sample. The sequenced material came from memory CD8+ T cells from PBMCs. Taken with the paper, the label for cell subset or site translates to: CD45RO+ cells pooled with CCR7-negative TemRA cells. The receptors were sampled from a man between 18 and 35 years old in good health. Some clones in this sample may be carry-over from other donors' samples.

This chain joins TRBV4-2 and TRBJ1-2; unclear D gene. V was cut by 3 bases and J by 3 bases, with 11 bases left in between. Germline values: CDR1 LGHNA, CDR2 YNFKEQ. The CDR3 extends over 14 amino acids. The CDR3 nucleotides read TGTGCCAGCAGCCAGCGAGGGCAGGACTATGGCTACACCTTC. The encoded protein is CASSQRGQDYGYTF.

This clone was found once. The chain uses TRBV11-3 and TRBJ2-5; 10 bases agree with TRBD2. Trimming cost V 5 bases and J 4 bases; bases outside gene matches: 13. Germline-derived CDR1 and CDR2 are SGHNT and YENEEA. This CDR3 contains 17 residues. DNA for the CDR3: TGTGCCAGCAGCCCCGGGACTAGCGTCGCAAGGGCAGAGACCCAGTACTTC. This translates into CASSPGTSVARAETQYF.

V is TRBV5-4 and J is TRBJ2-3, with 10 bases fitting TRBD1. V dropped 2 bases and J dropped 1; count of bases not matched to a gene: 1. CDR1 is SGHNT and CDR2 is YYREEE in the germline V gene (reference sequence). The CDR3 is made up of 15 amino acids. CDR3 region: CASSFGTGGTDTQYF. The CDR3 DNA reads as TGTGCCAGCAGCTTTGGGACAGGGGGCACAGATACGCAGTATTTT.

The V call is TRBV28, the J call TRBJ1-4, with D perhaps TRBD1 (6 bases). Germline V CDR1 and CDR2: MDHEN, SYDVKM. The CDR3 contains 13 residues. The CDR3 spells CAGGGREGEKLFF. The CDR3 DNA sequence: TGTGCGGGTGGGGGCAGGGAGGGTGAAAAACTGTTTTTT.

This chain links TRBV5-6 with TRBJ2-7; TRBD1 agrees at 9 bases. The CDR3 totals 16 residues. After removal of 3 bases from V and 5 bases from J, the junction contained 12 bases not matched to a gene. Germline V CDR1 and CDR2: SGHDT, YYEEEE. The CDR3 nucleotides read TGTGCCAGCAGCTCGGAGGCCGGGACAGGGTCCCACGAGCAGTACTTC. Translating gives CASSSEAGTGSHEQYF.

CDR3 protein: CASSFPGLAGVDKETQYF. As DNA, the CDR3 is TGTGCCAGCAGTTTCCCGGGACTAGCGGGAGTCGATAAAGAGACCCAGTACTTC. V is TRBV28 and J is TRBJ2-5; 14 bases match TRBD2. After removal of 3 bases from V and 3 bases from J, the junction contained 9 bases not matched to a gene. The V gene's germline CDR1 is MDHEN and CDR2 SYDVKM. CDR3 length: 18 residues.